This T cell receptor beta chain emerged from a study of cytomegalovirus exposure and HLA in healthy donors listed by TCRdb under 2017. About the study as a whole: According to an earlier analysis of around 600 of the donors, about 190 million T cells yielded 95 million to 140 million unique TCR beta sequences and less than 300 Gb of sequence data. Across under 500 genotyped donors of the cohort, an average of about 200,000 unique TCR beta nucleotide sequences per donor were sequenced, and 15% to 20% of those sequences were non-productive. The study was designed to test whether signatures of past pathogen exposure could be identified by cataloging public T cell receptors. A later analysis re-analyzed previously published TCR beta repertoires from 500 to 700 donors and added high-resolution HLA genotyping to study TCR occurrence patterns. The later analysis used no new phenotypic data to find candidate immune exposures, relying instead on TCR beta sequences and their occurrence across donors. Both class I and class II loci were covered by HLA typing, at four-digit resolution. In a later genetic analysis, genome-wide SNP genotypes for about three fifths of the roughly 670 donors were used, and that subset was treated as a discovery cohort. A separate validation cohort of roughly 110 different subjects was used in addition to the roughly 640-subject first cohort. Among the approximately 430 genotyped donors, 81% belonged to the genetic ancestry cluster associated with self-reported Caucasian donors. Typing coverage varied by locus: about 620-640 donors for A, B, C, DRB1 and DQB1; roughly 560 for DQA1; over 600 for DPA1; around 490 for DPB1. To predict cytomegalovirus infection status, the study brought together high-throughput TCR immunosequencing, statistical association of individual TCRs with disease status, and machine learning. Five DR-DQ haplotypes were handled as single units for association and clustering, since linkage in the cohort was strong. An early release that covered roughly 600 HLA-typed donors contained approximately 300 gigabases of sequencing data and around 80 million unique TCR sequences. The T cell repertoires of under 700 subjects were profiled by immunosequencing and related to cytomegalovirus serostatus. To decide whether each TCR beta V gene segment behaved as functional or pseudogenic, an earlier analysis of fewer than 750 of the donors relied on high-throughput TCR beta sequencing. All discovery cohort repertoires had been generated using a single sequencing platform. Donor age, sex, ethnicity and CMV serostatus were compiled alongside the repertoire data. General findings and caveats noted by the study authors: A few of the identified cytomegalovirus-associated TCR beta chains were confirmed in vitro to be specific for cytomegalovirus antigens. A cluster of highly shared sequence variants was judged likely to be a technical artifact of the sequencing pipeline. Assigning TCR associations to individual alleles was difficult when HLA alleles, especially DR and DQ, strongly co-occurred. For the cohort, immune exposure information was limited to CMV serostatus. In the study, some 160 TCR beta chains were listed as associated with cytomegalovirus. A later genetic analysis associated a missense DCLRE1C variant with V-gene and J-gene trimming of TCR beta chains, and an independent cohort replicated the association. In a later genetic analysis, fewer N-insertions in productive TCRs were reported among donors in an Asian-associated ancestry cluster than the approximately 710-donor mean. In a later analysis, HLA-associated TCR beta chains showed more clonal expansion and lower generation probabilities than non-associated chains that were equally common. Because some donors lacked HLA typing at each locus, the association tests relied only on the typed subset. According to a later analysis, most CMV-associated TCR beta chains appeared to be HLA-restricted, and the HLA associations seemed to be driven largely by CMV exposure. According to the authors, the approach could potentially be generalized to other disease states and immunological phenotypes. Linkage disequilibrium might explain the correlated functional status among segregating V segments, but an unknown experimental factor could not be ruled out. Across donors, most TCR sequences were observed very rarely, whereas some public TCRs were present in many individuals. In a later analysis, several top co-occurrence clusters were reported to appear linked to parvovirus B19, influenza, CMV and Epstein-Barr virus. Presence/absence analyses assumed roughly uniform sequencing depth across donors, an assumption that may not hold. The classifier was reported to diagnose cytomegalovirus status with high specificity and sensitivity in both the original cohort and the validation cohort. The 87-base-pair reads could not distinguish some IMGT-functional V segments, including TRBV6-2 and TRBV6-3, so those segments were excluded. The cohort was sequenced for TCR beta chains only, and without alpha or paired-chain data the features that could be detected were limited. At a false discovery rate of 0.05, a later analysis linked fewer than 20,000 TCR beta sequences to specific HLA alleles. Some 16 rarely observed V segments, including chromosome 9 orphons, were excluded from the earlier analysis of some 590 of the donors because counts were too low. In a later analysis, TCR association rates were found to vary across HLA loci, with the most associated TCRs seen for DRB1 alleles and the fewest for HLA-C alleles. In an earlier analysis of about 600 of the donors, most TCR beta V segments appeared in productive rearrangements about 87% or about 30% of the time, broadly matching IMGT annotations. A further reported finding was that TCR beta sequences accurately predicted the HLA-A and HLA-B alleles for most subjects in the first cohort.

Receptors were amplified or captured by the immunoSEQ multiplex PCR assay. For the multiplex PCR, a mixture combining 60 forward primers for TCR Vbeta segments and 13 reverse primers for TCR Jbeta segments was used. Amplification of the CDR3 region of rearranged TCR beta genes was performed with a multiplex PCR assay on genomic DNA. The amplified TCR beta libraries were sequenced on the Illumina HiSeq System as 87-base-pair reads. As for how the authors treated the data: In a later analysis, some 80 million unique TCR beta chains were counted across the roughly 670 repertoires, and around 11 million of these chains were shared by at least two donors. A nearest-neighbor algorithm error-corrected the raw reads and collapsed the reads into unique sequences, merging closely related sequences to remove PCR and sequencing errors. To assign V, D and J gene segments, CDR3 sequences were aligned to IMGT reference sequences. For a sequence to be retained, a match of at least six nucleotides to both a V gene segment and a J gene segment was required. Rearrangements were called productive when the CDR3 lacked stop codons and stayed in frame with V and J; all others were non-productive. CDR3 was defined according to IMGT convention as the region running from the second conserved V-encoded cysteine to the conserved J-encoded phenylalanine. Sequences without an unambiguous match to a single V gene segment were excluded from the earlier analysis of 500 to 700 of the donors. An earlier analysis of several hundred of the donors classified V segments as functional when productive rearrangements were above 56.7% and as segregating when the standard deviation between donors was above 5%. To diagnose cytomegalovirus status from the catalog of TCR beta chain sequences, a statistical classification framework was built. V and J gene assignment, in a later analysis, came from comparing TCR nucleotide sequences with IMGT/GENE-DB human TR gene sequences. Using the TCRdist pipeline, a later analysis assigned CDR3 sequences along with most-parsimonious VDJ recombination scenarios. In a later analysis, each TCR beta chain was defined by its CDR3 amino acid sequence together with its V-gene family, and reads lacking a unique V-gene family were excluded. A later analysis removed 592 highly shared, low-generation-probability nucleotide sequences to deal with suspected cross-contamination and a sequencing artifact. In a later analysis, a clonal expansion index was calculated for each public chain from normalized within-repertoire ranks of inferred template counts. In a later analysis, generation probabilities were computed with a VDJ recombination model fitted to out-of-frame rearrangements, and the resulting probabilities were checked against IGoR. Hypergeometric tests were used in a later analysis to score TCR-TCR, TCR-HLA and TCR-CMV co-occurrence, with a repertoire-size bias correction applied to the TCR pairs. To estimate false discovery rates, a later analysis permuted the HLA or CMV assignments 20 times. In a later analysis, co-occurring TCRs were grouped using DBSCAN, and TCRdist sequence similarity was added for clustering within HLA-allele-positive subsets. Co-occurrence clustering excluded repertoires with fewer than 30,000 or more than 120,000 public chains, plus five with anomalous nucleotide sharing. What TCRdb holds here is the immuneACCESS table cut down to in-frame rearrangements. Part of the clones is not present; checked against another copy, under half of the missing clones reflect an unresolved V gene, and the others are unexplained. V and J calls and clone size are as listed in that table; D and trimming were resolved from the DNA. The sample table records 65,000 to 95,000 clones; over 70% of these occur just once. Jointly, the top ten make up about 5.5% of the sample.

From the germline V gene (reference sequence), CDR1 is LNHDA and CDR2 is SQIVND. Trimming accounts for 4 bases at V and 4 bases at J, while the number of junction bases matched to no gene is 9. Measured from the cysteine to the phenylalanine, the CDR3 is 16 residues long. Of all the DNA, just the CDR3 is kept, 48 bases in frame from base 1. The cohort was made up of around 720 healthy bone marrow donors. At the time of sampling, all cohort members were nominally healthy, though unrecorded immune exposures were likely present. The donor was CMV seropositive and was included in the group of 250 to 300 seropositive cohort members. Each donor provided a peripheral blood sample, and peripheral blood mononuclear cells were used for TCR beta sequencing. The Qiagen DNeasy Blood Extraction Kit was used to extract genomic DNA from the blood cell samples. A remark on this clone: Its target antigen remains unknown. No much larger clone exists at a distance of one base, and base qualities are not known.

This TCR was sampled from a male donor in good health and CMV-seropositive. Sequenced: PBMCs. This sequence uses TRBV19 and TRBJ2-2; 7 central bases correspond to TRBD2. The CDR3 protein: CASSRAQRGRTGELFF. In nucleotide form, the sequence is TGTGCCAGTAGTAGGGCCCAGCGGGGACGCACCGGGGAGCTGTTTTTT. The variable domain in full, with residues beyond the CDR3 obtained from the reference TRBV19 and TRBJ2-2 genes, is DGGITQSPKYLFRKEGQNVTLSCEQNLNHDAMYWYRQDPGQGLRLIYYSQIVNDFQKGDIAEGYSVSREKKESFPLTVTSAQKNPTAFYLCASSRAQRGRTGELFFGEGSRLTVL.